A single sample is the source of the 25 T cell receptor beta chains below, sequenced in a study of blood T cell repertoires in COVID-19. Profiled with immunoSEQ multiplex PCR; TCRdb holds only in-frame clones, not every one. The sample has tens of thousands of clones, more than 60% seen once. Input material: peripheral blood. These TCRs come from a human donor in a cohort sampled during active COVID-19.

The chain's CDR3 is CASSRRGSRNTIYF. CDR3 in DNA: TGTGCCAGCAGTCGCAGGGGATCTAGAAACACCATATATTTT. The chain uses TRBV14 and TRBJ1-3; maybe TRBD1 (6 bases). Looked up from germline, CDR1 is SGHDN and CDR2 is FVKESK. Trimming took 6 bases from V and 5 from J, leaving 14 bases between them. The CDR3 has 14 amino acids.

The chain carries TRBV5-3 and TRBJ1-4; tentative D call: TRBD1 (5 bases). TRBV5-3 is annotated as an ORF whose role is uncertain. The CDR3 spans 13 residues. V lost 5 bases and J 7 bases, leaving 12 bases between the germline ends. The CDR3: CARRLTEGEKLFF. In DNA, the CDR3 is TGTGCCAGAAGATTGACAGAGGGTGAAAAACTGTTTTTT.

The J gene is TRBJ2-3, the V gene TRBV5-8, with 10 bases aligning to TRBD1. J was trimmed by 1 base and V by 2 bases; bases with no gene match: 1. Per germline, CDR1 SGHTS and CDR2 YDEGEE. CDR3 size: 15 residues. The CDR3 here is CASSFGTGGTDTQYF. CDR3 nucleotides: TGTGCCAGCAGCTTTGGGACAGGGGGCACAGATACGCAGTATTTT. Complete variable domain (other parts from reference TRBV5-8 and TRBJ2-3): EAGVTQSPTHLIKTRGQQATLRCSPISGHTSVYWYQQALGLGLQFLLWYDEGEERNRGNFPPRFSGRQFPNYSSELNVNALELEDSALYLCASSFGTGGTDTQYFGPGTRLTVL.

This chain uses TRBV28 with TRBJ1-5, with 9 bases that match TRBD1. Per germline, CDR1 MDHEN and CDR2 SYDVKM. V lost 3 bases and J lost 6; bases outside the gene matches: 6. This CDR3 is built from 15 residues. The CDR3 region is CASSFWDRDFQPQHF. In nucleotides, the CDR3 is TGTGCCAGCAGTTTTTGGGACAGGGATTTTCAGCCCCAGCATTTT.

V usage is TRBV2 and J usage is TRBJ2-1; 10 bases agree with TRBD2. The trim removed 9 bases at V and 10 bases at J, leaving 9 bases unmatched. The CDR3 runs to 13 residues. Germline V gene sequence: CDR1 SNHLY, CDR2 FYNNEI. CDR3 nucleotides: TGTGCCAGACGAGCGGGAGGGCCCGCCGAGCAGTTCTTC. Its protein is CARRAGGPAEQFF.

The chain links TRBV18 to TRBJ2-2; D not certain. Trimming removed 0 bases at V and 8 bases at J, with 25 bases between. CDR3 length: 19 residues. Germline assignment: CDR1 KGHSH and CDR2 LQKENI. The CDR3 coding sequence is TGTGCCAGCTCACCACCCGGGTCCTTCACCCCCCAATCCCTGGGGGAGCTGTTTTTT. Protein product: CASSPPGSFTPQSLGELFF.

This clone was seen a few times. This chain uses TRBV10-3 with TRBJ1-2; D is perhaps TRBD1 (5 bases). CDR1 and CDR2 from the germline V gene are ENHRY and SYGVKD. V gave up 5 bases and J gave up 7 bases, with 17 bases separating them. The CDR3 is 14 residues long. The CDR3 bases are TGTGCCATCAGTACCGGGACTTCGACGGGTGGCTACACCTTC. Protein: CAISTGTSTGGYTF.

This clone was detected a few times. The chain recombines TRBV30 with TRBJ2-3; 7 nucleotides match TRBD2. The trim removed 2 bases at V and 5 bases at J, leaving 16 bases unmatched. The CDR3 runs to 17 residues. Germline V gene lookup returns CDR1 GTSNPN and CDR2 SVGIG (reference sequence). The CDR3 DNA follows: TGTGCCTGGAGTTCGGGGCAGGTGGGAGGGTTTGGAGATACGCAGTATTTT. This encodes CAWSSGQVGGFGDTQYF.

Written as DNA, the CDR3 is TGTGCCAGCAGCCGTAAGTCCGCTAGCGGGAGGGCCGACTGGGAGCTGTTTTTT. Translated: CASSRKSASGRADWELFF. The V and J genes are TRBV4-2 and TRBJ2-2; 12 bases map to TRBD2. Germline V gives CDR1 LGHNA, CDR2 YNFKEQ. The V and J ends lost 4 bases and 9 bases, in that order; junction bases with no gene match: 15. CDR3 length equals 18 residues.

The CDR3 reads CASRSGTGGNEQFF. CDR3 nucleotide sequence: TGTGCCAGCAGGTCAGGGACAGGGGGCAATGAGCAGTTCTTC. The chain couples TRBV28 to TRBJ2-1; the match to TRBD1 covers 11 bases. This CDR3 has 14 residues. Germline V gene lookup returns CDR1 MDHEN and CDR2 SYDVKM. Unmatched junction bases numbered 4, after V lost 6 bases and J lost 6 bases.

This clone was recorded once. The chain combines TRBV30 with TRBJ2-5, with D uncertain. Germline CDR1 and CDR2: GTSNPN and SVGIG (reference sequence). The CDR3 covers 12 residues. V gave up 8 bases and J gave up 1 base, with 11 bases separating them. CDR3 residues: CAQAPSQETQYF. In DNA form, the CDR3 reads TGTGCCCAGGCACCTTCCCAAGAGACCCAGTACTTC.

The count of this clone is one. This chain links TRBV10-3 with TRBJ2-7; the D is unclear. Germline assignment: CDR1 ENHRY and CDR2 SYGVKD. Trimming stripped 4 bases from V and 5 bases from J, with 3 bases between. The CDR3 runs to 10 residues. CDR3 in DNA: TGTGCCATCAGTGGTAACGAGCAGTACTTC. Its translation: CAISGNEQYF.

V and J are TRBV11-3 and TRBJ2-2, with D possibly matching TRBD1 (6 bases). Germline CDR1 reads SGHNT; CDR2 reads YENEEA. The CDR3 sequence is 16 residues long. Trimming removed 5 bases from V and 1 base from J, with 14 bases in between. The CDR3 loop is CASSHSQGRNTGELFF. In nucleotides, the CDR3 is TGTGCCAGCAGCCATAGTCAGGGGCGGAACACCGGGGAGCTGTTTTTT.

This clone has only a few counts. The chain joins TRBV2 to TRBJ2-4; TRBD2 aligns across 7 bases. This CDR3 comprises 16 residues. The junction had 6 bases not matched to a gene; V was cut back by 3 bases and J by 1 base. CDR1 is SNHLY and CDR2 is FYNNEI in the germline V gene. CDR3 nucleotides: TGTGCCAGCAGTGATCGGGGGGAACGGGCCAAAAACATTCAGTACTTC. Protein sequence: CASSDRGERAKNIQYF.

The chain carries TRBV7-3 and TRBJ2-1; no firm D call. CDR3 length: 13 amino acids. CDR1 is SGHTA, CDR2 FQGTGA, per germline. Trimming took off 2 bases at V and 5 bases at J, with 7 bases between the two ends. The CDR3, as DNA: TGTGCCAGCAGCTTAGGGCCAAACAATGAGCAGTTCTTC. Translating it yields CASSLGPNNEQFF.

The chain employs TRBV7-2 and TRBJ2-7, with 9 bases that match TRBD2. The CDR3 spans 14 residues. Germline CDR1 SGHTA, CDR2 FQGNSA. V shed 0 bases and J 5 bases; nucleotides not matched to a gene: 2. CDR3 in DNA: TGTGCCAGCAGCTTAGCGGGACTAGCCCACGAGCAGTACTTC. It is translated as CASSLAGLAHEQYF.

The CDR3, as DNA: TGTGCCAGCTCAACCAGGACTGAAATTGGGGAAAAACTGTTTTTT. Translating it yields CASSTRTEIGEKLFF. V usage is TRBV18 and J usage is TRBJ1-4, with D unresolved. V was trimmed by 5 bases and J by 8 bases, leaving 18 bases between them. The CDR3 spans 15 residues. Germline CDR1 and CDR2: KGHSH and LQKENI.

The CDR3 nucleotides are TGTGCCAGCAGCTGGGGCGGGAGGGGTTCCTATGGCTACACCTTC. It yields the protein CASSWGGRGSYGYTF. The rearrangement links TRBV5-4 to TRBJ1-2; maybe TRBD1 (5 bases). CDR1 and CDR2 (germline): SGHNT, YYREEE (reference sequence). V was cut by 3 bases and J by 4 bases, with 16 bases left in between. This CDR3 region has 15 residues.

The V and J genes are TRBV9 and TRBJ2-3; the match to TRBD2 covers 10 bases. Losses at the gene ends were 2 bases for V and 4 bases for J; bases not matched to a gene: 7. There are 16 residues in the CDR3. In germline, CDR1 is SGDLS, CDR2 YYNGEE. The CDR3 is CASSVPGTSASDTQYF. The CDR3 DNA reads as TGTGCCAGCAGCGTCCCCGGGACTAGCGCATCAGATACGCAGTATTTT.

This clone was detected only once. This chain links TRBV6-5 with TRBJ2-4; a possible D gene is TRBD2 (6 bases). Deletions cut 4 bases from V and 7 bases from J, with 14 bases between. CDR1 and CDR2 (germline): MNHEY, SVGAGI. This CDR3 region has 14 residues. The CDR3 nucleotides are TGTGCCAGCAGTTCCCGGGACTTAGGGAACATTCAGTACTTC. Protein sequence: CASSSRDLGNIQYF.

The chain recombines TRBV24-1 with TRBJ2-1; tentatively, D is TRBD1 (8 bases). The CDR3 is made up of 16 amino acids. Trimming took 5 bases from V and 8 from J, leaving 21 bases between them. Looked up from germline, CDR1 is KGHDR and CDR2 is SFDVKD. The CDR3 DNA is TGTGCCACCAGTGGTTCAACAGGGGGTGGGGGGGATGAGCAGTTCTTC. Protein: CATSGSTGGGGDEQFF.

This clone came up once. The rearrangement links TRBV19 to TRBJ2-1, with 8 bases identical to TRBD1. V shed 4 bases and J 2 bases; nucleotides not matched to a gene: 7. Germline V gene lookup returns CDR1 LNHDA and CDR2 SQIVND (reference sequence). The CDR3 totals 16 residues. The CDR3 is CASSTPDRDTYNEQFF. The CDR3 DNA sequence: TGTGCCAGTAGTACTCCGGACAGGGATACCTACAATGAGCAGTTCTTC.

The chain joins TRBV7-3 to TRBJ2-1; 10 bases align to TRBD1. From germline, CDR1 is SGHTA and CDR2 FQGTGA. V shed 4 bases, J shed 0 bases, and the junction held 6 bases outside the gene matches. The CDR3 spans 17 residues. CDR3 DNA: TGTGCCAGCAGCTCCATTGGACAGGGGGTCTCCTACAATGAGCAGTTCTTC. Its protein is CASSSIGQGVSYNEQFF.

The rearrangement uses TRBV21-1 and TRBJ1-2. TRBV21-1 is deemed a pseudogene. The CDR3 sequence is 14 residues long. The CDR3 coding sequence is TGTGCCAGCAGCAAACCCCGGGTTAACTATGGCTACACCTTC. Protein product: CASSKPRVNYGYTF.

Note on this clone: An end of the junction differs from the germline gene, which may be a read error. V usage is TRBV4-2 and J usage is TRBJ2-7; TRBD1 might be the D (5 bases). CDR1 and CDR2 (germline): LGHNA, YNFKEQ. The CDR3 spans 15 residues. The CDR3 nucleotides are TGTGCCAGCAGCCCAAGGGGCGAACGTATCACGGAGCCGTACTTC. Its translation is CASSPRGERITEPYF.